This TCR beta chain was observed in a study of blood T cell repertoires in COVID-19. Measured with immunoSEQ multiplex PCR; TCRdb has only the in-frame clones, and not every one. The table lists about 180,000 clones, 65% to 90% of them singletons. This CDR3 comprises 13 residues. V dropped 0 bases and J dropped 14 bases, with 11 bases sitting between them. Germline CDR1 is MNHEY and CDR2 is SMNVEV (reference sequence). The TCR sequence derives from a man in his forties or fifties who had recovered from COVID-19. The sample was PBMCs or T cells enriched from blood (not recorded which). The V gene is TRBV27, the J gene TRBJ1-6; D gene uncertain. CDR3 loop: CASSLSEGRALHF. The CDR3 nucleotides are TGTGCCAGCAGTTTATCGGAGGGAAGAGCCCTCCACTTT.